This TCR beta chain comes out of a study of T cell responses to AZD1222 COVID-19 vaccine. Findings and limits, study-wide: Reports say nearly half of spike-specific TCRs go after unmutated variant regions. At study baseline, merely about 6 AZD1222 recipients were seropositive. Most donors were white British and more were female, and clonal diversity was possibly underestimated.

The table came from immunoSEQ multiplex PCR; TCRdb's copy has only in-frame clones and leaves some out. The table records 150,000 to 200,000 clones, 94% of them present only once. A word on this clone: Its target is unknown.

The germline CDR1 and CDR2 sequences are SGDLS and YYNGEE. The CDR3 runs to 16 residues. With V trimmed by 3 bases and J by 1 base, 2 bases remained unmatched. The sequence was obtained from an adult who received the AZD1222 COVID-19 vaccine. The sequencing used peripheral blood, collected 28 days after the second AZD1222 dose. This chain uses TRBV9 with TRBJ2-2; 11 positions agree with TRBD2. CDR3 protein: CASSASGGQNTGELFF. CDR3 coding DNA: TGTGCCAGCAGCGCTAGCGGGGGGCAGAACACCGGGGAGCTGTTTTTT.